The next 16 T cell receptor beta chains were all read from a single sample in a study of T cells in Graves' hyperthyroidism and ophthalmopathy. TCR beta CDR3 regions were amplified from RNA. The primer set for the first-round RT-PCR of the TCR CDR3 was HTBI. TCRdb recomputed calls from the multiplex PCR reads with MiXCR, one row per CDR3 protein. The profile shows roughly 200,000 distinct CDR3 sequences, roughly 18% of them singletons. Input material: blood. The receptors originated from a man in his forties or fifties with Graves' hyperthyroidism.

The rearrangement uses TRBV5-6 and TRBJ2-1; 12 bases fit TRBD1. CDR1 and CDR2 (germline): SGHDT, YYEEEE. The junction had 9 bases not matched to a gene; V was cut back by 4 bases and J by 7 bases. This CDR3 comprises 16 residues. For the CDR3, the DNA is TGTGCCAGCAGCCACGTCAGGGACAGGGGGCGGAATGAGCAGTTCTTC. Protein product: CASSHVRDRGRNEQFF.

This clonotype came up many times. The rearrangement uses TRBV7-2 and TRBJ2-3; 8 bases match TRBD1. This CDR3 contains 15 residues. V lost 3 bases and J lost 3; bases outside the gene matches: 5. CDR1 and CDR2 (germline): SGHTA, FQGNSA. CDR3 protein: CASSFRGRWTDTQYF. The CDR3 bases are TGTGCCAGCAGCTTCAGGGGGCGGTGGACAGATACGCAGTATTTT.

The table lists this clonotype with many counts. The chain joins TRBV7-2 to TRBJ2-4; TRBD1 aligns across 9 bases. This CDR3 has 13 amino acids. Germline CDR1 reads SGHTA; CDR2 reads FQGNSA. V shed 5 bases and J 8 bases; nucleotides not matched to a gene: 4. The CDR3 here is CASSRGQGYIQYF. The CDR3, as DNA: TGTGCCAGCAGCCGTGGACAGGGGTACATTCAGTACTTC.

This clonotype was seen repeatedly, ten times or more. CDR3 region: CASSLRGQPSYEQYF. The CDR3 DNA sequence: TGTGCCAGCAGCTTACGGGGACAACCCTCCTACGAGCAGTACTTC. V gene TRBV13 combines with J gene TRBJ2-7; tentatively, D is TRBD1 (6 bases). The germline V gene has CDR1 PRHDT and CDR2 FYEKMQ (reference sequence). CDR3 length: 15 amino acids. The ends were cut back, 2 bases at V and 0 bases at J, with 11 bases in the middle.

This clonotype was seen ten or more times. CDR3 protein: CASAERADTQYF. CDR3 nucleotide sequence: TGTGCCAGCGCCGAACGCGCAGATACGCAGTATTTT. The V and J genes are TRBV2 and TRBJ2-3; D unclear. Germline CDR1 SNHLY, CDR2 FYNNEI. Trimming stripped 8 bases from V and 4 bases from J, with 10 bases between. CDR3 length equals 12 residues.

This chain uses TRBV28 with TRBJ2-7; 8 bases map to TRBD1. CDR1 and CDR2 (germline): MDHEN, SYDVKM. The CDR3 loop spans 15 amino acids. V dropped 5 bases and J dropped 3; count of bases not matched to a gene: 9. The CDR3 nucleotides are TGTGCCAGCAGTCCCTGGACAGGGCCTTTCTACGAGCAGTACTTC. Protein: CASSPWTGPFYEQYF. The variable domain in full, with the rest retrieved from reference TRBV28 and TRBJ2-7, is DVKVTQSSRYLVKRTGEKVFLECVQDMDHENMFWYRQDPGLGLRLIYFSYDVKMKEKGDIPEGYSVSREKKERFSLILESASTNQTSMYLCASSPWTGPFYEQYFGPGTRLTVT.

Concerning this clonotype: Mismatch with germline at one junction end may stem from a read error. The rearrangement joins TRBV5-1 to TRBJ2-3; a weak D match, TRBD1 (6 bases). This CDR3 region has 15 residues. The V gene's germline CDR1 is SGHRS and CDR2 YFSETQ. This chain's CDR3 is CASSLVGTNRDTQYF. CDR3 DNA sequence: TGTGCCAGCAGCTTAGTAGGGACAAATAGAGATACGCAGTATTTT.

With respect to this clonotype: A read error may be the cause here, since a much bigger clone is one base away. The chain carries TRBV6-1 and TRBJ2-2, with D tentatively TRBD2 (5 bases). Germline CDR1 reads MNHNS; CDR2 reads SASEGT. The CDR3 totals 15 residues. The CDR3 sequence is CASSKGGYYTGELLF. DNA of the CDR3: TGTGCCAGCAGCAAAGGCGGGTATTACACCGGGGAGCTGCTTTTT.

The rearrangement links TRBV12-3 or TRBV12-4 to TRBJ1-2; a possible D gene is TRBD1 (6 bases). The V end was cut by 3 bases, the J end by 4 bases, with 12 bases between. There are 14 residues in the CDR3. The CDR3 bases are TGTGCCAGCAGTTTTCAGGGGACATCCTATGGCTACACCTTC. It codes for CASSFQGTSYGYTF.

The chain couples TRBV18 to TRBJ2-1, with D possibly called TRBD1 or TRBD2 (5 bases each). V lost 1 base and J lost 4, with 20 bases in between. The CDR3 is 18 residues long. Germline V gene data show CDR1 as KGHSH and CDR2 as LQKENI. CDR3 region: CASSPRSPGRKMYNEQFF. Written as DNA, the CDR3 is TGTGCCAGCTCACCACGTTCCCCGGGGCGAAAAATGTACAATGAGCAGTTCTTC.

The table lists this clonotype with many counts. The CDR3 protein is CASSLVTDSLTDTQYF. In DNA, the CDR3 is TGTGCCAGCAGTTTAGTAACTGACAGCCTCACAGATACGCAGTATTTT. J is TRBJ2-3 and V is TRBV28; D perhaps matches TRBD1 (5 bases). The CDR3 sequence is 16 residues long. The germline V gene encodes CDR1 MDHEN and CDR2 SYDVKM. Between the trimmed V and J ends, which lost 2 bases and 2 bases, there was a span of 14 bases.

This clonotype was seen ten or more times. The V gene is TRBV20-1, the J gene TRBJ1-3; D remains ambiguous. The CDR3 spans 13 residues. V lost 3 bases and J lost 3, with 9 bases in between. The V gene's germline CDR1 is DFQATT and CDR2 SNEGSKA (reference sequence). CDR3 in amino acids: CSARLGSGNTIYF. DNA for the CDR3: TGCAGTGCTAGGTTGGGCAGTGGAAACACCATATATTTT.

In this sample, this clonotype turned up many times. A read error is possible here, since a much larger clone lies one base away. The chain recombines TRBV28 with TRBJ2-7; D call uncertain. The CDR3 is 14 amino acids. The germline gives CDR1 MDHEN, CDR2 SYDVKM. DNA of the CDR3: TGTGCCAGCATTTTATCGGCGATACTCTACGAGCAGTACTTC. It is translated as CASILSAILYEQYF.

The V call is TRBV18, the J call TRBJ2-1; 11 bases align to TRBD1. Germline values: CDR1 KGHSH, CDR2 LQKENI. V was clipped by 3 bases and J by 7 bases; unmatched bases: 11. The CDR3 extends over 17 amino acids. The CDR3 loop reads CASSPGIRDRGLNEQFF. CDR3 nucleotides: TGTGCCAGCTCACCGGGGATCCGGGACAGGGGGTTGAATGAGCAGTTCTTC.

This clonotype was seen a handful of times. The germline gene is not matched at one end of the junction; a read error may be the cause. The chain links TRBV7-6 to TRBJ2-3; D remains ambiguous. The CDR3 runs 13 residues. Germline CDR1 SGHVS, CDR2 FNYEAQ. The CDR3 reads CASSLWAAETQYF. CDR3 coding DNA: TGTGCCAGCAGCTTATGGGCCGCAGAGACGCAGTATTTT.

In this sample, this clonotype turned up a few times. In nucleotides, the CDR3 is TGTGCCAGCAGTTTGTCGACAGTTGGAGCTTTCTTT. Its translation is CASSLSTVGAFF. V gene TRBV28 combines with J gene TRBJ1-1, with D possibly being TRBD1 (5 bases). The V and J ends lost 3 bases and 10 bases respectively, with 12 bases between them. The germline CDR1 and CDR2 sequences are MDHEN and SYDVKM. The CDR3 is made up of 12 amino acids. Supplemented by reference TRBV28 and TRBJ1-1, the full variable domain reads DVKVTQSSRYLVKRTGEKVFLECVQDMDHENMFWYRQDPGLGLRLIYFSYDVKMKEKGDIPEGYSVSREKKERFSLILESASTNQTSMYLCASSLSTVGAFFGQGTRLTVV.